Listed here is a single T cell receptor beta chain. Its antigen is as yet unknown. This CDR3 is 12 amino acids long. Trimming removed 4 bases at V and 5 bases at J, with 8 bases between. Germline CDR1 reads SGHAT; CDR2 reads FQNNGV. TCRdb's table, derived via immunoSEQ multiplex PCR, lists solely in-frame clones and lacks some. This table holds approximately 200,000 clones, approximately 94% found once. This sample stems from a study of T cell responses to AZD1222 COVID-19 vaccine. In the study overall: Second-dose schedules of about 4 or about 12 weeks were combined.

Study conclusions and caveats: Among spike-specific TCRs, nearly half reportedly target unmutated variant regions.

The starting material was peripheral blood, obtained on day 0 of AZD1222 vaccination. This TCR was recovered from an adult in good health. The chain links TRBV11-2 to TRBJ2-5; no clear D. The CDR3 protein is CASSSIRETQYF. CDR3 nucleotide sequence: TGTGCCAGCAGCTCAATACGGGAGACCCAGTACTTC. Based on the CDR3 plus reference TRBV11-2 and TRBJ2-5, the full variable domain is EAGVAQSPRYKIIEKRQSVAFWCNPISGHATLYWYQQILGQGPKLLIQFQNNGVVDDSQLPKDRFSAERLKGVDSTLKIQPAKLEDSAVYLCASSSIRETQYFGPGTRLLVL.